This paragraph covers one T cell receptor (beta chain) sequence. Its matching antigen is unknown. The junction differs from germline at one of its ends, possibly a read error. Taking about 17-32 mg of unsorted bulk tissue, the authors co-extracted RNA and DNA. Resection treated the patients' primary liver carcinoma. The sample comes from a study of tumor-infiltrating lymphocytes in primary liver carcinoma. Regarding the study as a whole: Tumor region pairs overlapped more than did tumor-adjacent and tumor-blood pairs.

Germline V gives CDR1 SQVTM, CDR2 ANQGSEA. The CDR3 loop spans 13 amino acids. Total RNA amounting to roughly 450 ng was the source from which TCR beta cDNA was made with a constant-region primer. Slightly modified ARM-PCR with three nested multiplex PCR rounds yielded TCR beta libraries. Primers for the first two PCR rounds were TRBV1-TRBV30 forward primers and a C-beta reverse primer (roughly 10 cycles per round). Via MiXCR, TCRdb re-called the multiplex PCR reads, giving one row per CDR3 protein. The sample has approximately 190,000 distinct CDR3 sequences, roughly 80% seen once. The chain combines TRBV29-1 with TRBJ2-3; 8 positions match TRBD2. Input material: tumor tissue from primary liver carcinoma. This clonotype originated in a man aged 35-49 years with primary liver carcinoma and hepatitis B virus infection. This chain's CDR3 is CSGAGASILTHYF. The DNA of the CDR3 is TGCAGCGGAGCGGGAGCATCCATCCTGACGCACTATTTT.